A selection of T cell receptor beta chains follows, all from one sample in a study of blood T cells in healthy people across ages. TCRdb redid the calling of the 5' RACE reads with MiXCR, one entry per CDR3 protein. The sample shows about 970,000 distinct CDR3 sequences, 51% of them seen only once. Sequences were obtained from blood. These receptor sequences come from a woman between 55 and 75 years old in good health. Each CDR3 is given with its conserved first and last residue. D genes are given only for firm matches. Some rows mark clone size as missing; the rest say once, few, many or name a class of expanded clone.

d_call j_call clone_size v_call cdr3_nt cdr3_aa
- TRBJ2-3 few TRBV12-3/TRBV12-4 TGTGCCAGCAGCCCGTCCAGCCGTGGGGATACGCAGTATTTT CASSPSSRGDTQYF
- TRBJ2-7 - TRBV20-1 TGCAGTGCTGGCGGAGTTCCATTCTCCGAGCAGTACTTC CSAGGVPFSEQYF
- TRBJ2-3 - TRBV5-1 TGCGCCAGCAACCCCGAGGGAGGTACGCAGTATTTT CASNPEGGTQYF
- TRBJ1-2 - TRBV9 TGTGCCAGCAGCCCCCAACCCGAGGCTAACTATGGCTACACCTTC CASSPQPEANYGYTF
- TRBJ2-3 - TRBV5-1 TGCGCCAGCAGCTCCGCCTGGGGAGCTCACCCCGGTGGTGGCACAGATACGCAGTATTTT CASSSAWGAHPGGGTDTQYF
- TRBJ2-1 - TRBV12-3/TRBV12-4 TGTGCCAGCAGTCCAAGGACGCGCTCCTACAATGAGCAGTTCTTC CASSPRTRSYNEQFF
TRBD2 TRBJ2-3 - TRBV7-9 TGTGCCAGCAGCTTATTACCAAGCGGGAGGGGGGATACGCAGTATTTT CASSLLPSGRGDTQYF
- TRBJ2-3 - TRBV5-5 TGTGCCAGCAGCTTAACTAGCCCGCTTATGTCGGGTAGCACAGATACGCAGTATTTT CASSLTSPLMSGSTDTQYF
TRBD2 TRBJ2-5 - TRBV5-1 TGCGCCAGCAGGCCGACTAGCGGGAGTTTGGAGACCCAGTACTTC CASRPTSGSLETQYF
- TRBJ1-2 few TRBV25-1 TGTGCCAGCAGTGAGGCCGGGGTCGGCGGCTACACCTTC CASSEAGVGGYTF
TRBD2 TRBJ2-2 - TRBV14 TGTGCCAGCAGCCAATACGGGACTAGTAACACCGGGGAGCTGTTTTTT CASSQYGTSNTGELFF
TRBD1 TRBJ1-1 - TRBV12-3/TRBV12-4 TGTGCCAGCAAAGAGAAGGGACAGCCATACACTGAAGCTTTCTTT CASKEKGQPYTEAFF
- TRBJ2-4 - TRBV11-2 TGTGCCAGCAGCCCCGGGGGATACGGAGGGAACATTCAGTACTTC CASSPGGYGGNIQYF
- TRBJ2-3 - TRBV6-2/TRBV6-3 TGTGCCAGCAGTTACTCGAGACAGAGACCAGATACGCAGTATTTT CASSYSRQRPDTQYF
- TRBJ1-1 - TRBV15 TGTGCCACCAGCAGGCACAGGAACACTGAAGCTTTCTTT CATSRHRNTEAFF
TRBD2 TRBJ2-3 - TRBV7-7 TGTGCCAGCGCCCCAGGGACTAGCGTAGCAGATACGCAGTATTTT CASAPGTSVADTQYF